This is a list of T cell receptor beta chains from one sample in a study of regulatory T cells in long-lasting Graves disease. TCRdb reanalysed the multiplex PCR reads using MiXCR and keeps one entry per CDR3 protein. The sample has approximately 470,000 distinct CDR3 sequences; roughly 16% are singletons. The same data also contributed to another study, on T cells in Graves' hyperthyroidism and ophthalmopathy.

The input for sequencing was peripheral blood mononuclear cells (PBMCs), taken at new diagnosis, from a patient treated with antithyroid drugs. The origin of the receptors is a man in his forties with Graves disease. Each CDR3 is given with its conserved first and last residue. A D gene is named only where the DNA matches it firmly. Some rows have no size entry. The others give once, few or many, or a class for an expanded clone.

clone size	J gene	CDR3 length	V gene	D gene	CDR3 DNA	CDR3 protein
few	TRBJ1-3	19	TRBV7-6	-	TGTGCCAGCAGCCTCGACCACCGGGAAGCCCCCGTCTCTGGAAACACCATATATTTT	CASSLDHREAPVSGNTIYF
many	TRBJ2-7	14	TRBV11-2	-	TGTGCCAGCAGCCCGGCCCGGGGAACCTACGAGCAGTACTTC	CASSPARGTYEQYF
-	TRBJ1-2	15	TRBV27	-	TGTGCCAGCAGTGACGCAGGGGACGCTAACTATGGCTACACCTTC	CASSDAGDANYGYTF
few	TRBJ2-7	16	TRBV5-5	TRBD1	TGTGCCAGCAGCTTGTTCCCCTCCGGGACAGTCTACGAGCAGTACTTC	CASSLFPSGTVYEQYF
many	TRBJ2-7	14	TRBV6-1	-	TGTGCCAGCAGTCCGTGGGACACCCGTTACGAGCAGTACTTC	CASSPWDTRYEQYF
many	TRBJ2-7	14	TRBV6-1	-	TGTGCCAGCAGCTATCCCGGGACGGCCTACGAGCAGTACTTC	CASSYPGTAYEQYF
few	TRBJ1-3	16	TRBV20-1	TRBD1	TGCAGTGCTAGGGACCCGGGACAGCGCTCTGGAAACACCATATATTTT	CSARDPGQRSGNTIYF
many	TRBJ2-3	14	TRBV11-3	TRBD1	TGTGCCAGCAGCCCAAGGACAGGGCCAGATACGCAGTATTTT	CASSPRTGPDTQYF
few	TRBJ1-5	10	TRBV20-1	-	TGCAGTGCTGGGAATCAGCCCCAGCATTTT	CSAGNQPQHF
few	TRBJ2-4	15	TRBV6-2/TRBV6-3	TRBD2	TGTGCCAGCAGTGAGGAAGCGGGAGGGCCGTACATTCAGTACTTC	CASSEEAGGPYIQYF
few	TRBJ1-1	14	TRBV9	TRBD1	TGTGCCAGCAGCGCCGGGACAGGGATCACTGAAGCTTTCTTT	CASSAGTGITEAFF
many	TRBJ2-5	15	TRBV5-1	-	TGCGCCAGCAGCTTGGGCTTTATCAGCCAAGAGACCCAGTACTTC	CASSLGFISQETQYF
few	TRBJ1-4	12	TRBV7-9	-	TGTGCCAGCAGCGGCGAGGGGGAAAAACTGTTTTTT	CASSGEGEKLFF
few	TRBJ1-2	15	TRBV29-1	TRBD1	TGCAGCGTTGAGATTGGGGGCGGACAGGGCTATGGCTACACCTTC	CSVEIGGGQGYGYTF
many	TRBJ2-3	15	TRBV2	-	TGTGCCAGCAGGGCGGTTCGTGGAGTTGGAGATACGCAGTATTTT	CASRAVRGVGDTQYF
few	TRBJ2-5	16	TRBV12-3/TRBV12-4	-	TGTGCCAGCACCCAACTGAGGGCTCTACGACAAGAGACCCAGTACTTC	CASTQLRALRQETQYF
few	TRBJ1-2	15	TRBV9	TRBD1	TGTGCCAGCAGCGTAGAAGGTGGCAGGGGGGATGGCTACACCTTC	CASSVEGGRGDGYTF
-	TRBJ2-7	17	TRBV5-1	-	TGCGCCAGGGAATCACGATATCGACAGCCGAGCTCCTACGAGCAGTACTTC	CARESRYRQPSSYEQYF
many	TRBJ1-5	15	TRBV2	-	TGTGCCAGCAGTGAAGATCTACAGGGCGACCAGCCCCAGCATTTT	CASSEDLQGDQPQHF
-	TRBJ2-1	15	TRBV6-2/TRBV6-3	TRBD2	TGTGCCGGAAGCCTTAGCGGGAGCTCCTACAATGAGCAGTTCTTC	CAGSLSGSSYNEQFF
-	TRBJ2-1	17	TRBV7-8	TRBD2	TGTGCCAGCAGTAACAAAAGGGGCGGGGGCTCCTACAATGAGCAGTTCTTC	CASSNKRGGGSYNEQFF
-	TRBJ2-4	15	TRBV5-1	-	TGCGCCAGCAGCCTTGGTGGTGTAGCCAAAAACATTCAGTACTTC	CASSLGGVAKNIQYF
many	TRBJ1-5	15	TRBV12-3/TRBV12-4	-	TGTGCCAGCAGTTTGGGGGCCCAACAGAATCAGCCCCAGCATTTT	CASSLGAQQNQPQHF
-	TRBJ2-1	15	TRBV29-1	-	TGCAGCGTCGGATCTCCCCCGAGCTCCTACAATGAGCAGTTCTTC	CSVGSPPSSYNEQFF
many	TRBJ2-1	15	TRBV12-3/TRBV12-4	TRBD2	TGTGCCAGCAGTTTGAGGGGACTAGCGGGGGGTGAGCAGTTCTTC	CASSLRGLAGGEQFF
many	TRBJ2-4	13	TRBV20-1	TRBD2	TGCAGTGCTAGGACTAGCGGGAGGGCGGTCCCGTACTTC	CSARTSGRAVPYF
few	TRBJ1-1	13	TRBV10-3	-	TGTGCCATCAGATTACAGGGGAACACTGAAGCTTTCTTT	CAIRLQGNTEAFF
-	TRBJ2-3	16	TRBV11-2	TRBD1	TGTGCCAGCAGCTCCTGGGCTCAGGGGGCCGCAGATACGCAGTATTTT	CASSSWAQGAADTQYF
-	TRBJ1-4	16	TRBV12-3/TRBV12-4	TRBD1	TGTGCCAGCAGTGCGGGACAGGGCAAAGACTATGAAAAACTGTTTTTT	CASSAGQGKDYEKLFF
-	TRBJ2-3	14	TRBV29-1	-	TGCAGCGTGGCAGGTGGCCATTACACAGATACGCAGTATTTT	CSVAGGHYTDTQYF
many	TRBJ2-5	13	TRBV20-1	TRBD2	TGCAGTGCCGTGACTAGCGGACAAGAGACCCAGTACTTC	CSAVTSGQETQYF
-	TRBJ2-3	16	TRBV12-3/TRBV12-4	TRBD1	TGTGCCAGCAGTTTAGCACAGGGGATGCCCACAGATACGCAGTATTTT	CASSLAQGMPTDTQYF
many	TRBJ2-7	13	TRBV5-1	-	TGCGCCAGCAGCTTCGGTCAGATGTACGAGCAGTACTTC	CASSFGQMYEQYF
few	TRBJ1-3	14	TRBV6-2/TRBV6-3	-	TGTGCCAGCAGTTACTTGAGGGGGGCAGACACCATATATTTT	CASSYLRGADTIYF
-	TRBJ2-4	13	TRBV20-1	TRBD1	TGCAGTGGACCGGGACAGGGCAAAAACATTCAGTACTTC	CSGPGQGKNIQYF
many	TRBJ2-2	14	TRBV27	-	TGTGCCAGCAGTTTTTGGGAACCCCCCGGGGAGCTGTTTTTT	CASSFWEPPGELFF
few	TRBJ2-7	12	TRBV20-1	-	TGCAGTGCTAATATACAGGCATACGAGCAGTACTTC	CSANIQAYEQYF
few	TRBJ2-5	13	TRBV2	-	TGTGCCAGCACCCGACTAGTTCAGGAGACCCAGTACTTC	CASTRLVQETQYF
many	TRBJ1-2	16	TRBV7-3	-	TGTGCCAGCAGCTTAAATCCCGGGGCAGGAGTCCGTGGCTACACCTTC	CASSLNPGAGVRGYTF
many	TRBJ2-7	13	TRBV28	-	TGTGCCAGCACCACGACAGATTCCTACGAGCAGTACTTC	CASTTTDSYEQYF
once	TRBJ2-7	15	TRBV2	TRBD1	TGTGCCAGCAGATACCGGGACAGGGGGCGCGGGGAGCAGTACTTC	CASRYRDRGRGEQYF
many	TRBJ2-5	13	TRBV12-3/TRBV12-4	TRBD1	TGTGCCAGCAGTTGGACAGGACAAGAGACCCAGTACTTC	CASSWTGQETQYF
many	TRBJ2-2	15	TRBV2	-	TGTGCCAGCAGTGAGTCAGGGACGCAACCCGGGGAGCTGTTTTTT	CASSESGTQPGELFF
-	TRBJ2-1	15	TRBV5-1	-	TGCGTCAGCAGCTTGGAACTAGCAGACTACAATGAGCAGTTCTTC	CVSSLELADYNEQFF
-	TRBJ2-7	13	TRBV19	-	TGTGCCAGTAGTCCGAGAGCCTACTACGAGCAGTACTTC	CASSPRAYYEQYF
many	TRBJ2-6	16	TRBV19	-	TGTGCCAGTATTGGAGACTTGCTTTCTGGGGCCAACGTCCTGACTTTC	CASIGDLLSGANVLTF
many	TRBJ2-1	17	TRBV6-2/TRBV6-3	TRBD2	TGTGCCAGCAGTTACTCAGCTAGCGGGACTTCCTACAATGAGCAGTTCTTC	CASSYSASGTSYNEQFF
many	TRBJ1-2	15	TRBV2	-	TGTGCCAGCAGTGAAGGGGGGCAGGGGAAGAGTGGCTACACCTTC	CASSEGGQGKSGYTF
many	TRBJ2-3	15	TRBV3-1	-	TGTGCCAGCAGCCAACCGGGGAGTATGACAGATACGCAGTATTTT	CASSQPGSMTDTQYF
-	TRBJ1-1	13	TRBV19	TRBD1	TGTGCCAGTAAGAACAGGGGATTCTCTGAAGCTTTCTTT	CASKNRGFSEAFF
few	TRBJ2-1	19	TRBV18	-	TGTGCCAGCTCACCAGGGACTGACTTGAGGATGGTCTCCTACAATGAGCAGTTCTTC	CASSPGTDLRMVSYNEQFF
many	TRBJ2-4	15	TRBV2	TRBD1	TGTGCCAGTGAACGACAGGGCGTAGCCAAAAACATTCAGTACTTC	CASERQGVAKNIQYF
many	TRBJ2-7	17	TRBV7-3	TRBD1	TGTGCCAGCAGCTTTATCGGCAGGGGGCTCAAAACCTACGAGCAGTACTTC	CASSFIGRGLKTYEQYF
many	TRBJ1-1	15	TRBV28	-	TGTGCCAGCGGCTCTTTCGGGGGGACGAACACTGAAGCTTTCTTT	CASGSFGGTNTEAFF
few	TRBJ2-3	16	TRBV28	-	TGTGCCAGCCCTCCCCCTGCAGGGGTTAGCACAGATACGCAGTATTTT	CASPPPAGVSTDTQYF